This T cell receptor beta chain was sequenced in a study of cytomegalovirus exposure and HLA in healthy donors. This clone was seen just once. Its antigen is currently unknown. PCR involved 60 Vbeta and 13 Jbeta primers. TCRdb's table, derived via immunoSEQ multiplex PCR, lists solely in-frame clones and lacks some. The table shows some 160,000 clones, with about 85% occurring only once. V shed 2 bases and J shed 3 bases, with 8 bases lying between them. Germline V gene data show CDR1 as SGHNT and CDR2 as YENEEA. This CDR3 is 13 amino acids long. Findings and caveats of the study: Productive rates of about 90% or about 30% were seen for most TCR beta V segments in an earlier analysis. Researchers reported in a later analysis that a missense DCLRE1C variant was tied to TCR beta V- and J-gene trimming.

The TCR was taken from a boy between 2 and 10 years old in good health and CMV-seronegative. The source material was PBMCs. The rearrangement joins TRBV11-3 to TRBJ2-7; unclear D gene. CDR3 residues: CASSLTENYEQYF. CDR3 DNA sequence: TGTGCCAGCAGCTTAACAGAGAACTACGAGCAGTACTTC. The full variable domain, rest sourced from reference TRBV11-3 and TRBJ2-7, is EAGVVQSPRYKIIEKKQPVAFWCNPISGHNTLYWYLQNLGQGPELLIRYENEEAVDDSQLPKDRFSAERLKGVDSTLKIQPAELGDSAVYLCASSLTENYEQYFGPGTRLTVT.